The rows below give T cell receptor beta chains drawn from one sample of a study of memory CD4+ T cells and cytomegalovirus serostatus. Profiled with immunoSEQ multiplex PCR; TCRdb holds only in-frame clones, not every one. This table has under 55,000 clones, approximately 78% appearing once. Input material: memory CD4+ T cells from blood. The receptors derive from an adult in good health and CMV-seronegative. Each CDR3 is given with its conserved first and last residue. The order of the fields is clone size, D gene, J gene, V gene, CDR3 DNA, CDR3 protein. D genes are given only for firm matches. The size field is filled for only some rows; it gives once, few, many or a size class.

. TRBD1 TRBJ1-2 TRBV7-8 TGTGCCAGCCGAGGAGGGACAGGGGGCCCACTAAGCTACACCTTC CASRGGTGGPLSYTF
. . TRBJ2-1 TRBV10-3 TGTGCCATCAGTGAGCACAGGGATGAGCAGTTCTTC CAISEHRDEQFF
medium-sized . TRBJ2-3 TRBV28 TGTGCCAGCAGTTTTCAGGGTCGTGAAGATACGCAGTATTTT CASSFQGREDTQYF
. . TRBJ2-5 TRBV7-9 TGTGCCAGCAGCTTAGGGAACAGGGTCCAAGAGACCCAGTACTTC CASSLGNRVQETQYF
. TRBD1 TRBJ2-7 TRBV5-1 TGCGCCAGCAGCCCGCGGACAGGGCGATCCTACGAGCAGTACTTC CASSPRTGRSYEQYF
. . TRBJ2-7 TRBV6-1 TGTGCCAGCAGTGCTTCGGGACACTACGAGCAGTACTTC CASSASGHYEQYF
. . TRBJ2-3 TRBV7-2 TGTGCCAGCAGCTTAGTATCGGTAGCAAGCACAGATACGCAGTATTTT CASSLVSVASTDTQYF
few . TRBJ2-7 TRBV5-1 TGCGCCAGCAGCCTGCCTAGCGCGGAGCAGTACTTC CASSLPSAEQYF
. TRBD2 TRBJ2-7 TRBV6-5 TGTGCCAGCAGCCCGCGACTAGCGGGAGATCAGTACTTC CASSPRLAGDQYF
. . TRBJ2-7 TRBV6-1 TGTGCCAGCACGAGGGGTATCCGGGAGCAGTACTTC CASTRGIREQYF
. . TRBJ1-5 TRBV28 TGTGCCAGCAGTTTTTGGCAGGGGAGCGGTCAGCCCCAGCATTTT CASSFWQGSGQPQHF
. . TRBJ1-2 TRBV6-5 TGTGCCAGCAGTTTGACGAGTTCCATACTCACGAATGGCTACACCTTC CASSLTSSILTNGYTF
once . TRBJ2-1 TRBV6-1 TGTGCCAGCAGCCTAGGGTTCCCTGAGGGGGAGCAGTTCTTC CASSLGFPEGEQFF
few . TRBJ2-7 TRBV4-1 TGCGCCAGCTCCGCGGGTGCGGCACCCTACGAGCAGTACTTC CASSAGAAPYEQYF
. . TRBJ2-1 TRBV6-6 TGTGCCAGCAGTTACTCGCGGGTCTACAATGAGCAGTTCTTC CASSYSRVYNEQFF
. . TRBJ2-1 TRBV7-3 TGTGCCAGCAGCTCTTTTTATAGCAATGAGCAGTTCTTC CASSSFYSNEQFF
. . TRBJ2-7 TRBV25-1 TGTGCCAGCAGTGAAGTTTACGAGCAGTACTTC CASSEVYEQYF
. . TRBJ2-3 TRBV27 TGTGCCAGCAGCCTCGGACTCTTTAGCACAGATACGCAGTATTTT CASSLGLFSTDTQYF
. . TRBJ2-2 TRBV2 TGTGCCAGCAGTGAACAGGGAACCGGGGAGCTGTTTTTT CASSEQGTGELFF
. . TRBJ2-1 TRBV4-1 TGCGCCAGCAGCCTAGCGGAGTCCTACAATGAGCAGTTCTTC CASSLAESYNEQFF
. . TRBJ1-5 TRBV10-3 TGTGCCATCAGTGAGTCGGGGAGTCGCAATCAGCCCCAGCATTTT CAISESGSRNQPQHF
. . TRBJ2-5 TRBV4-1 TGCGCCAGCAGCCAGGGGGTGAGGCAAACAGGAGAGACCCAGTACTTC CASSQGVRQTGETQYF
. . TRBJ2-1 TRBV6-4 TGTGCCAGCAGTGGCGAGGGGGGCGGTGAGCAGTTCTTC CASSGEGGGEQFF
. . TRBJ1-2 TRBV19 TGTGCCAGTAGTATACGGTCGTATGGCTACACCTTC CASSIRSYGYTF
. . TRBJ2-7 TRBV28 TGTGCCAGCAGTTCCTTTCGTGGCTACGAGCAGTACTTC CASSSFRGYEQYF
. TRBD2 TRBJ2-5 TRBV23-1 TGCGCCAGCAGTCCCCCGGCGGTAGCGGGAGGGAGGGGACAAGAGACCCAGTACTTC CASSPPAVAGGRGQETQYF
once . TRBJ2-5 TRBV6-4 TGTGCCCCCAAGGAAGGGGCCGAAGAGACCCAGTACTTC CAPKEGAEETQYF
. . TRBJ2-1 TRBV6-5 TGTGCCACGTTCCGGACTGGTTACAATGAGCAGTTCTTC CATFRTGYNEQFF
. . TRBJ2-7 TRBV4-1 TGCGCCAGCAGCCAGGGACTCTTTACTACCTACGAGCAGTACTTC CASSQGLFTTYEQYF
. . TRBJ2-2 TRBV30 TGTGCCTGGACAAACGGAGGAATAGGGAACACCGGGGAGCTGTTTTTT CAWTNGGIGNTGELFF
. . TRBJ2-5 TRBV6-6 TGTGCCAGCACCATGTCGGGGACTTACTCAGGGGAGACCCAGTACTTC CASTMSGTYSGETQYF
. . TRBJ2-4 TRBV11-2 TGTGCCAGCAGCCCTCCCAACAGGGCAGCCAAAAACATTCAGTACTTC CASSPPNRAAKNIQYF
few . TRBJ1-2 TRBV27 TGTGCCAGCAGCCCAGTCGGCCGCTATGGCTACACCTTC CASSPVGRYGYTF
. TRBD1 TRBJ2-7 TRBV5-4 TGTGCCAGCAGCCCCGGACAGGGATTCTACGAGCAGTACTTC CASSPGQGFYEQYF
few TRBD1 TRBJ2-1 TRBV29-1 TGCAGCGTTGTGCCCCCGGGACAGGGGTTGGATGAGCAGTTCTTC CSVVPPGQGLDEQFF
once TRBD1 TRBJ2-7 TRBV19 TGTGCCAGTAGTATTAGCAGGGGGCCCGACTACGAGCAGTACTTC CASSISRGPDYEQYF
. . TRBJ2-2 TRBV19 TGTGCCAGTAGCCCACAGGGTTCGAGAACCGGGGAGCTGTTTTTT CASSPQGSRTGELFF
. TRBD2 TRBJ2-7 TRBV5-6 TGTGCCAGCAGCCGAATAACTAGCGGCACCTACGAGCAGTACTTC CASSRITSGTYEQYF
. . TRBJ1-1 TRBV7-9 TGTGCCAGCAGGACAAAGGACAGATTGAACACTGAAGCTTTCTTT CASRTKDRLNTEAFF
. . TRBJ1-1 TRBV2 TGTGCCAGCAAGCGTTTGTTAGGGATAAAGTTTGAAGCTTTCTTT CASKRLLGIKFEAFF
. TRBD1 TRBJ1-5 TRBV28 TGTGCCAGCAGACCGGGGACAGGGCGACAGCCCCAGCATTTT CASRPGTGRQPQHF
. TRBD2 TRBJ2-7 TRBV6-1 TGTGCCAGCAGAATGGCGGGAGGGACCCCCTACGAGCAGTACTTC CASRMAGGTPYEQYF
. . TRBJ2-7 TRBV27 TGTGCCAGCAGTTACAGCACTACTGGCTCCTACGAGCAGTACTTC CASSYSTTGSYEQYF
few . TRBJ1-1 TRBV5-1 TGCGCCAGCAGCCTAGGTACCGGCACTGAAGCTTTCTTT CASSLGTGTEAFF
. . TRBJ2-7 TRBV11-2 TGTGCCAGCCGATTAACTCCCTCGGTGGACGAGCAGTACTTC CASRLTPSVDEQYF
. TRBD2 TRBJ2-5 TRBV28 TGTGCCAGCTATTCATGGGAGGGGCAAGAGACCCAGTACTTC CASYSWEGQETQYF
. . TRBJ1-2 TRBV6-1 TGTGCCAGCAGTGAAGTTTGGGGCTACACCTTC CASSEVWGYTF
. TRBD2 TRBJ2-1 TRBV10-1 TGCGCCAGCAGTGGCGGACTAGCGTTGGGATCCTACAATGAGCAGTTCTTC CASSGGLALGSYNEQFF
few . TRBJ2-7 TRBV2 TGTGCCAGCAGGGTGGGAGCCTACGAGCAGTACTTC CASRVGAYEQYF
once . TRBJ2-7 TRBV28 TGTGCCAGCATCGGGACCCACGAGCAGTACTTC CASIGTHEQYF
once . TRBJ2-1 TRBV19 TGTGCCAGTTTTGGAGGCCGGGGGAGTGTTCGGAATGAGCAGTTCTTC CASFGGRGSVRNEQFF